The source of this T cell receptor beta chain is a study of Ad26.COV2.S vaccination and SARS-CoV-2 variants. Study details: In the study, Ad26.COV2.S was injected intramuscularly once, or twice 56 days apart. Study-level findings and limits: Considerable breadth of spike-specific CD8+ and CD4+ T cell responses has reportedly been documented following vaccination. Total T cell responses were possibly underestimated by TCR breadth and depth analyses.

The treatment denotes: about 20 received Ad26.COV2.S at low or high dose, single or two shots; about 5 received placebo; per-sample allocation not given. Day 63 after the first vaccine or placebo injection was the time point for sampling. It was Wuhan-strain SARS-CoV-2 spike that the Ad26 vaccine vector expressed. Libraries were prepared by immunoSEQ multiplex PCR; TCRdb keeps only in-frame clonotypes and omits some of them. The sample has around 340,000 clones; about 86% are singletons. This CDR3 has 20 amino acids. Unmatched junction bases numbered 18, after V lost 4 bases and J lost 2 bases. The germline V gene has CDR1 MDHEN and CDR2 SYDVKM. With regard to this clone: No antigen is known for it.

Source: peripheral blood, taken in a trial of Ad26.COV2.S vaccine versus placebo. The rearrangement links TRBV28 to TRBJ2-5, with 11 bases lining up with TRBD2. This TCR was recovered from a person aged 18-60 years who received the Ad26.COV2.S COVID-19 vaccine or a placebo. This CDR3 reads CASSSALGSGSGRGQETQYF. CDR3 in DNA: TGTGCCAGCAGTTCCGCACTTGGGAGTGGTAGCGGGAGGGGACAAGAGACCCAGTACTTC.